These 5 T cell receptor beta chains share one sample of origin, sequenced in a study of glioma-infiltrating T cells after dendritic cell vaccination. Assay used: immunoSEQ multiplex PCR; TCRdb lists only in-frame clones, some missing. The sample records around 72,000 clones, approximately 81% being singletons. Sequencing used blood, obtained before dendritic cell vaccination. The receptor set was obtained from a human donor with glioblastoma.

This clone was counted a single time. The chain joins TRBV19 to TRBJ1-2; the D gene is possibly TRBD1 (6 bases). The V end lost 10 bases, the J end lost 8 bases, and 23 bases lay between the germline ends. The germline V gene has CDR1 LNHDA and CDR2 SQIVND (reference sequence). The CDR3 has 14 amino acids. CDR3 residues: CATETGTRTGGYTF. The DNA of the CDR3 is TGTGCCACCGAAACAGGGACGAGAACTGGGGGCTACACCTTC.

The chain is built from TRBV5-6 and TRBJ2-3; tentatively, D is TRBD2 (6 bases). Germline CDR1 SGHDT, CDR2 YYEEEE. V lost 4 bases to trimming and J lost 1 base, with 13 bases between them. The CDR3 loop spans 15 amino acids. CDR3 protein: CASSGLGGGTDTQYF. In nucleotides, the CDR3 is TGTGCCAGCAGCGGACTGGGAGGAGGCACAGATACGCAGTATTTT.

This clone occurred once. The V call is TRBV2, the J call TRBJ2-3; 11 nucleotides match TRBD2. The germline gives CDR1 SNHLY, CDR2 FYNNEI. This CDR3 has 14 amino acids. The V gene end was trimmed by 11 bases and the J gene end by 0 bases; junction bases not matched to a gene: 4. The chain's CDR3 is CAGTSGGSTDTQYF. The DNA of the CDR3 is TGTGCCGGAACTAGCGGGGGTAGCACAGATACGCAGTATTTT.

This clone was observed a few times. For the CDR3, the DNA is TGTGCCAGCAGCTTATCGAGCGGGACAGGGGGCGGCTACACCTTC. It codes for CASSLSSGTGGGYTF. This chain connects TRBV7-2 to TRBJ1-2, with TRBD1 matching over 12 bases. The trim removed 2 bases at V and 8 bases at J, leaving 6 bases unmatched. The CDR3 has 15 amino acids. CDR1 and CDR2 from the germline V gene are SGHTA and FQGNSA.

This clone appeared a few times. The rearrangement joins TRBV27 to TRBJ2-1; D is possibly TRBD1 (6 bases). V lost 5 bases to trimming and J lost 7 bases, with 12 bases between them. Germline V gives CDR1 MNHEY, CDR2 SMNVEV (reference sequence). The CDR3 runs to 13 residues. The CDR3 DNA follows: TGTGCCAGCAGTAGACAGGCTGGAAATGAGCAGTTCTTC. It codes for CASSRQAGNEQFF.